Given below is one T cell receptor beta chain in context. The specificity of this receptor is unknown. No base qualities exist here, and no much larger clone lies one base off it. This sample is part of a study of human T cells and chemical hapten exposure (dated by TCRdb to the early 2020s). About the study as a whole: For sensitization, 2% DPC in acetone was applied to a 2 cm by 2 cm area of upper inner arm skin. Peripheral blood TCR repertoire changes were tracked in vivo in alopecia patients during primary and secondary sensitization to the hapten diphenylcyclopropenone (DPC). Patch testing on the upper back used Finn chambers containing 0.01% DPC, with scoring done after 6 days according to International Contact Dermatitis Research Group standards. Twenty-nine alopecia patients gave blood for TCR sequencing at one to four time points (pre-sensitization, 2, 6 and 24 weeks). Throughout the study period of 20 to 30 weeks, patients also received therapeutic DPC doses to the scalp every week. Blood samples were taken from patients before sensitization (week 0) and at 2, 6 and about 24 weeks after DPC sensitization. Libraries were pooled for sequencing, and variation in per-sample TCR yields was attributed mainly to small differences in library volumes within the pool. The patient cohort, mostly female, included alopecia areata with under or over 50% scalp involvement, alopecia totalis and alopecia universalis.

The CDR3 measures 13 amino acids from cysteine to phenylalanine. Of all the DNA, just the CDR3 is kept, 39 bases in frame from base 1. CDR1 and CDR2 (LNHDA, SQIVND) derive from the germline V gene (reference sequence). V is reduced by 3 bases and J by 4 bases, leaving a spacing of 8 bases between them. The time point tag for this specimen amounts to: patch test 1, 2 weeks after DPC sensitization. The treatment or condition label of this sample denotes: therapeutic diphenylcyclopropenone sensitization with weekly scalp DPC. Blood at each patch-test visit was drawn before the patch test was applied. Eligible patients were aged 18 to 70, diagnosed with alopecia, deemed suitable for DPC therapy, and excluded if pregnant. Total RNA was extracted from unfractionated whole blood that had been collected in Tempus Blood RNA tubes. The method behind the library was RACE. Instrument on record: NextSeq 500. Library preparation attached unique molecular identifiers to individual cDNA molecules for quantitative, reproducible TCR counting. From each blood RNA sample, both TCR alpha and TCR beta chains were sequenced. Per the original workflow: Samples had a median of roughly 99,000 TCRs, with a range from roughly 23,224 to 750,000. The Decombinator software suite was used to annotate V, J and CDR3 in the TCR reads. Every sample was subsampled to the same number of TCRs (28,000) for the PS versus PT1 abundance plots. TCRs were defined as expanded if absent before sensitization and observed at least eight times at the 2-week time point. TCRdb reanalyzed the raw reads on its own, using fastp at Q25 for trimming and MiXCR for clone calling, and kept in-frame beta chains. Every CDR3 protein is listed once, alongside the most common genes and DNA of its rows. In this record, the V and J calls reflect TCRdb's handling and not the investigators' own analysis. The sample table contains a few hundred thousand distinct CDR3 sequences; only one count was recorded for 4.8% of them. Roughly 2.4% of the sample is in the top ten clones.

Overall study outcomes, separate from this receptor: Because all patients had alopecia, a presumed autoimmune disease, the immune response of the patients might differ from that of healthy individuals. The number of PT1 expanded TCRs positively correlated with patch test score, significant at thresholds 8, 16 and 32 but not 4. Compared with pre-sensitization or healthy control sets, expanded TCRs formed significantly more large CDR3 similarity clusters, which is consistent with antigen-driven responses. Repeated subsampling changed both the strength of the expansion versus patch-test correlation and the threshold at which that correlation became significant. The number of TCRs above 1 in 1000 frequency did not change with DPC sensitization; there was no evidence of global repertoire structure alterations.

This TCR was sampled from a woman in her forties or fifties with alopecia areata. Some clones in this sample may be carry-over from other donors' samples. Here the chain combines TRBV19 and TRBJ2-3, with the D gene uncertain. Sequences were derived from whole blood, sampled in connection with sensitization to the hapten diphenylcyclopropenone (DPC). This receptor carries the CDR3 CASSIRPADTQYF. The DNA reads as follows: TGTGCCAGTAGTATTCGACCGGCAGATACGCAGTATTTT.